In its sample, the clone carrying this T cell receptor (beta chain) was seen a few times. Its antigen is undetermined. The entry originates in a study of blood T cells in healthy people across ages. About the study: The template switching approach captured approximately one barcoded beta molecule for every two T cells.

Individuals who donated were healthy Caucasians from Russia aged roughly 6 to 95. The study, taken as a whole, reports: Roughly linearly, TCR beta diversity per million T cells fell as age increased.

The authors ran a second PCR of about 7 to 11 cycles using a sample-barcoded 5' primer and a J-beta primer mix. A template-switch adaptor containing 12 random nucleotides labeled each cDNA molecule. TCRdb reprocessed the 5' RACE reads with MiXCR, giving one entry per CDR3 protein. The table includes about 750,000 distinct CDR3 sequences, less than 70% detected once. Trimming stripped 0 bases from V and 5 bases from J, with 14 bases between. There are 15 residues in the CDR3. The germline V gene has CDR1 MNHEY and CDR2 SVGAGI. The clonotype originates from a man aged 80 or over in good health. The chain uses TRBV6-5 and TRBJ2-7, with no clear D. The source material was blood. CDR3 sequence reads: CASSYSTSFVDEQYF. The CDR3 DNA is TGTGCCAGCAGTTACTCAACCAGCTTCGTTGACGAGCAGTACTTC.